Below are 17 T cell receptor beta chains sequenced from a single sample in a study of CD8 T cells in Susac syndrome. Random hexamers primed reverse transcription of about 0.5 to 1 ug RNA. TCRdb re-analysed the immunoSEQ multiplex PCR reads in MiXCR, keeping a single row per CDR3 protein. The sample has 190,000 or so distinct CDR3 sequences, approximately 95% seen once. The sample was CD4+ T cells from PBMCs. These receptors came from a human donor with multiple sclerosis.

This rearrangement joins TRBV7-9 to TRBJ2-4; the D call may be TRBD1 or TRBD2 (5 bases each). Trimming pared 7 bases from V and 5 bases from J, leaving 15 bases between. Germline lookup yields CDR1 SEHNR and CDR2 FQNEAQ (reference sequence). CDR3 size: 14 residues. DNA of the CDR3: TGTGCCAGCACACCCAGGGAGCATCAAAACATTCAGTACTTC. Its translation: CASTPREHQNIQYF.

The chain carries TRBV29-1 and TRBJ2-2; D may correspond to TRBD1 or TRBD2 (6 bases each). CDR3 size: 15 residues. The germline V and J ends were trimmed by 6 bases and 4 bases, with 18 bases remaining between them. CDR1 and CDR2 (germline): SQVTM, ANQGSEA. In DNA, the CDR3 is TGCAGCGTCGGTTTAGGAGGGGGGCTCACCGGGGAGCTGTTTTTT. Its protein is CSVGLGGGLTGELFF.

The chain uses TRBV29-1 and TRBJ1-3; D call uncertain. The CDR3 is 14 amino acids. Germline values: CDR1 SQVTM, CDR2 ANQGSEA. Trimming took 3 bases from V and 0 from J, leaving 9 bases between them. The chain's CDR3 is CSVDWGTSGNTIYF. The CDR3 region has the DNA TGCAGCGTTGACTGGGGTACCTCTGGAAACACCATATATTTT.

The CDR3 DNA reads TGCAGTGCCCCAGGCGGACAGGGCCTAAATTCACCCCTCCACTTT. It yields the protein CSAPGGQGLNSPLHF. The chain recombines TRBV20-1 with TRBJ1-6; 8 nucleotides agree with TRBD1. This CDR3 is built from 15 residues. With 6 bases clipped from V and 7 bases from J, the junction kept 11 bases outside the gene matches. In germline, CDR1 is DFQATT, CDR2 SNEGSKA (reference sequence).

This sequence joins TRBV27 and TRBJ2-1, with D tentatively TRBD2 (5 bases). This CDR3 has 17 amino acids. Germline V gene sequence: CDR1 MNHEY, CDR2 SMNVEV (reference sequence). The V and J ends lost 3 bases and 8 bases respectively, with 23 bases between them. CDR3: CASSLWLRSTGVDEQFF. CDR3 in DNA: TGTGCCAGCAGTTTGTGGCTAAGGTCTACCGGGGTCGATGAGCAGTTCTTC.

For the CDR3, the DNA is TGTGCCAGCAGGGCACTAGGACGGTACGAGCAGTACTTC. Translation: CASRALGRYEQYF. The chain recombines TRBV11-2 with TRBJ2-7, with D perhaps TRBD2 (5 bases). CDR3 size: 13 residues. Germline V gene data show CDR1 as SGHAT and CDR2 as FQNNGV. The V and J ends lost 6 bases and 4 bases respectively, with 13 bases between them.

The chain has TRBV6-5 and TRBJ1-6, with TRBD1 as a possible D gene (6 bases). The CDR3 is 14 residues long. Germline V gene data show CDR1 as MNHEY and CDR2 as SVGAGI. Trimming pared 5 bases from V and 7 bases from J, leaving 12 bases between. The CDR3 spells CASSVQGWNSPLHF. In DNA form, the CDR3 reads TGTGCCAGCAGTGTACAGGGATGGAATTCACCCCTCCACTTT.

This chain uses TRBV30 with TRBJ1-1; TRBD1 matches 7 bases. CDR1 is GTSNPN, CDR2 SVGIG, per germline (reference sequence). This CDR3 is 13 amino acids long. J gave up 3 bases and V 2 bases, and 3 bases lay outside the gene matches. The CDR3 here is CAWSPTGDTEAFF. In nucleotides, the CDR3 is TGTGCCTGGAGTCCAACAGGGGACACTGAAGCTTTCTTT.

The chain employs TRBV20-1 and TRBJ2-1; 13 positions match TRBD2. The CDR3 is 13 residues long. Germline V gives CDR1 DFQATT, CDR2 SNEGSKA (reference sequence). The CDR3 region is CSAGTSGTNEQFF. In DNA, the CDR3 is TGCAGCGCGGGGACTAGCGGGACCAATGAGCAGTTCTTC.

This chain joins TRBV5-6 and TRBJ2-5; a weak D match, TRBD1 (6 bases). This CDR3 comprises 13 residues. V dropped 4 bases and J dropped 4 bases, with 11 bases sitting between them. Germline values: CDR1 SGHDT, CDR2 YYEEEE. Here the CDR3 reads CASSTQGGETQYF. Here the CDR3 DNA reads TGTGCCAGCAGCACCCAAGGGGGAGAGACCCAGTACTTC. Combining the CDR3 with reference TRBV5-6 and TRBJ2-5 gives the whole variable domain DAGVTQSPTHLIKTRGQQVTLRCSPKSGHDTVSWYQQALGQGPQFIFQYYEEEERQRGNFPDRFSGHQFPNYSSELNVNALLLGDSALYLCASSTQGGETQYFGPGTRLLVL.

V is TRBV11-2 and J is TRBJ2-5; the D gene is possibly TRBD2 (5 bases). V lost 5 bases and J lost 7, with 14 bases in between. The germline V gene encodes CDR1 SGHAT and CDR2 FQNNGV. CDR3 length equals 13 residues. The CDR3 region has the DNA TGTGCCAGCAGCCCTGTCGGGGTAGGGACCCAGTACTTC. This translates into CASSPVGVGTQYF. The variable domain in full, with the rest retrieved from reference TRBV11-2 and TRBJ2-5, is EAGVAQSPRYKIIEKRQSVAFWCNPISGHATLYWYQQILGQGPKLLIQFQNNGVVDDSQLPKDRFSAERLKGVDSTLKIQPAKLEDSAVYLCASSPVGVGTQYFGPGTRLLVL.

V usage is TRBV20-1 and J usage is TRBJ2-2, with a weak D call TRBD1 (5 bases). Germline CDR1 DFQATT, CDR2 SNEGSKA (reference sequence). Trimming pared 5 bases from V and 3 bases from J, leaving 19 bases between. This CDR3 comprises 16 residues. The CDR3 protein is CSARHPLLGDTGELFF. In DNA, the CDR3 is TGCAGTGCTCGACACCCCCTGCTAGGGGACACCGGGGAGCTGTTTTTT.

V is TRBV5-1 and J is TRBJ1-6; D is ambiguous. The germline V and J ends were trimmed by 1 base and 8 bases, with 19 bases remaining between them. This CDR3 has 17 amino acids. CDR1 and CDR2 from the germline V gene are SGHRS and YFSETQ. The CDR3 protein is CASSLNPRTGPDSPLHF. CDR3 in DNA: TGCGCCAGCAGCTTGAACCCGCGGACTGGCCCCGATTCACCCCTCCACTTT.

This clonotype was observed a few times. V gene TRBV20-1 combines with J gene TRBJ2-1; no clear D. Germline lookup yields CDR1 DFQATT and CDR2 SNEGSKA (reference sequence). V was trimmed by 3 bases and J by 3 bases, leaving 3 bases between them. The CDR3 has 11 amino acids. The CDR3 here is CSASDYNEQFF. The CDR3 DNA sequence: TGCAGTGCTAGCGACTACAATGAGCAGTTCTTC.

The chain couples TRBV20-1 to TRBJ1-6; TRBD1 is a possible D gene (6 bases). The CDR3 spans 13 residues. CDR1 and CDR2 (germline): DFQATT, SNEGSKA (reference sequence). Trimming removed 6 bases from V and 7 bases from J, with 13 bases in between. CDR3 amino acids: CSASQGGNSPLHF. The CDR3 bases are TGCAGTGCGTCACAGGGCGGGAATTCACCCCTCCACTTT.

This chain connects TRBV7-9 to TRBJ2-5, with 7 bases that match TRBD1. From germline, CDR1 is SEHNR and CDR2 FQNEAQ (reference sequence). V shed 5 bases, J shed 1 base, and the junction held 7 bases outside the gene matches. The CDR3 runs 15 residues. The DNA for the CDR3 is TGTGCCAGCAGCGGGGGACAGTTGTTCCAAGAGACCCAGTACTTC. Encoded protein: CASSGGQLFQETQYF.

This chain uses TRBV30 with TRBJ1-2; D not resolved. The V gene's germline CDR1 is GTSNPN and CDR2 SVGIG (reference sequence). CDR3 length: 15 amino acids. Trimming shortened V by 3 bases and J by 2 bases, and 16 bases separated the two germline ends. This CDR3 reads CAWSSRHQGNYGYTF. CDR3 nucleotide sequence: TGTGCCTGGAGCAGCAGGCATCAAGGGAACTATGGCTACACCTTC.